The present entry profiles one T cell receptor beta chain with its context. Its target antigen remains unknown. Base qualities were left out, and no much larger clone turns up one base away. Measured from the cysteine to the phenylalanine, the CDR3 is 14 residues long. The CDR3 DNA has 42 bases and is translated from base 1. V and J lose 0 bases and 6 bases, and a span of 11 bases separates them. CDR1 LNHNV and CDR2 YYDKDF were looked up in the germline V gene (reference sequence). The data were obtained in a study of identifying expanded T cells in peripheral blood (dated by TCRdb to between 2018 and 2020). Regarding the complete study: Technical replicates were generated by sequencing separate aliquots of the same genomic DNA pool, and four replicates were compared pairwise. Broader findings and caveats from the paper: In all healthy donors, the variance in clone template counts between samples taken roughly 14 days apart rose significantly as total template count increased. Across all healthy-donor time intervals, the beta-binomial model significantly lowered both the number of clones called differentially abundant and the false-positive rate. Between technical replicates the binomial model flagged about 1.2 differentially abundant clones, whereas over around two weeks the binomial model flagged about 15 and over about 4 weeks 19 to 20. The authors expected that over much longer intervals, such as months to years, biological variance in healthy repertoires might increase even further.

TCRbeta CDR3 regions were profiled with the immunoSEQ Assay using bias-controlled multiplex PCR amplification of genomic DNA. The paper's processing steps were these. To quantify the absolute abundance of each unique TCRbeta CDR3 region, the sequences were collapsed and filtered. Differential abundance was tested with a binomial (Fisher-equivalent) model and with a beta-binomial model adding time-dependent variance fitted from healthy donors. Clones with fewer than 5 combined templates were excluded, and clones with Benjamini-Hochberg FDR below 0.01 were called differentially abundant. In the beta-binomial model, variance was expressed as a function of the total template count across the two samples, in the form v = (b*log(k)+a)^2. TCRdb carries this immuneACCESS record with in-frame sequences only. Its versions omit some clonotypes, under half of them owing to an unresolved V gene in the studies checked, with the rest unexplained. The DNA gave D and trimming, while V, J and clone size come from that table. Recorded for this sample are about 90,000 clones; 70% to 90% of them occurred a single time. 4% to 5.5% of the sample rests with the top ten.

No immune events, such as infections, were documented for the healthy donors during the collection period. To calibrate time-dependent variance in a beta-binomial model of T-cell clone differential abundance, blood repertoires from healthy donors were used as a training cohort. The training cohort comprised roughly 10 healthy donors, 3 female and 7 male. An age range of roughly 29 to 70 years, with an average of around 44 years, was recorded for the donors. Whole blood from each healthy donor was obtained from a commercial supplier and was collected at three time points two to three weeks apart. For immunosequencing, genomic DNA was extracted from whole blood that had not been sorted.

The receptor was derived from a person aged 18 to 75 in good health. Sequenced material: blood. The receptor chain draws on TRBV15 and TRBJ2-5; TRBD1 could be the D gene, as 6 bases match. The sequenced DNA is TGTGCCACCAGCAGAGATGGGGGCTCGAAGACCCAGTACTTC. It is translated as CATSRDGGSKTQYF.